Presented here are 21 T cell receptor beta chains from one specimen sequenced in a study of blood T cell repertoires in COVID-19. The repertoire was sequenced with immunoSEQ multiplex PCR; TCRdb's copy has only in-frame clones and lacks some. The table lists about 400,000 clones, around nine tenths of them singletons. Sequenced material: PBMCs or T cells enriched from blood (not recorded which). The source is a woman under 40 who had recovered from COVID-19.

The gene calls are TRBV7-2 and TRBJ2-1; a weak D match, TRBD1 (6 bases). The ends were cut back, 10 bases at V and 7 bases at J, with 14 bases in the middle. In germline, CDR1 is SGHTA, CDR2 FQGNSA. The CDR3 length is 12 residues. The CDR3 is CATTPQGNEQFF. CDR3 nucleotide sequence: TGTGCCACTACGCCACAGGGTAATGAGCAGTTCTTC.

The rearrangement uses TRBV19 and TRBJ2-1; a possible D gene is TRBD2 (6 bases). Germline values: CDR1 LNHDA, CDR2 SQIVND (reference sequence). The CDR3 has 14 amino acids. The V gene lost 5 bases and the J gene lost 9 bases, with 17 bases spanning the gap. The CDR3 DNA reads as TGTGCCAGTAGTTCCGCCGGCGGGGTGGGTGAGCAGTTCTTC. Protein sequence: CASSSAGGVGEQFF.

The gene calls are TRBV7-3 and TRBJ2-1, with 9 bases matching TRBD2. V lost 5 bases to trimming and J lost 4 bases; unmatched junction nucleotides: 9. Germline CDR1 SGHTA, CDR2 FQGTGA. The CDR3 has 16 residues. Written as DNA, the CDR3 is TGTGCCAGCAGCCCATTGGGGCTAGCGGGGTACAATGAGCAGTTCTTC. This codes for CASSPLGLAGYNEQFF.

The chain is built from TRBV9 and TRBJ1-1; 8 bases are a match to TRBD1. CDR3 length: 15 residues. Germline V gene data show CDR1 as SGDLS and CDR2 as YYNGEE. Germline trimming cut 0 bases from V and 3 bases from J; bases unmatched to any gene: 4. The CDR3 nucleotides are TGTGCCAGCAGCGTAGGACAGGGGTTAGACACTGAAGCTTTCTTT. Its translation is CASSVGQGLDTEAFF.

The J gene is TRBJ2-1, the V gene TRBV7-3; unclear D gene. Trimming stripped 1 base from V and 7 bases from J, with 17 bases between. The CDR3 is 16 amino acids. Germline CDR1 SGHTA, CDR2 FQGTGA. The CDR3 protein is CASSLKPRVGRNEQFF. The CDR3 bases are TGTGCCAGCAGCTTAAAGCCTCGGGTAGGAAGGAATGAGCAGTTCTTC.

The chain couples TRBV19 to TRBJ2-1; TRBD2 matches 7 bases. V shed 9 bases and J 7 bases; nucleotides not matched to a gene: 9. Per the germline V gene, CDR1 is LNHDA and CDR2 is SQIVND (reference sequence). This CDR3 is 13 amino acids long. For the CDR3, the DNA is TGTGCCAGCCAAACCGTCGGGAGGAATGAGCAGTTCTTC. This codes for CASQTVGRNEQFF. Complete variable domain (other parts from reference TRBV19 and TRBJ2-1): DGGITQSPKYLFRKEGQNVTLSCEQNLNHDAMYWYRQDPGQGLRLIYYSQIVNDFQKGDIAEGYSVSREKKESFPLTVTSAQKNPTAFYLCASQTVGRNEQFFGPGTRLTVL.

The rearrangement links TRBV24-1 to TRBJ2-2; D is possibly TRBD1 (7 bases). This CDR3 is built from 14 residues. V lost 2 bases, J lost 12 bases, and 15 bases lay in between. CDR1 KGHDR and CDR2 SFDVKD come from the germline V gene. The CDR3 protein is CATSDSAGGRKLFF. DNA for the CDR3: TGTGCCACCAGTGATTCGGCAGGGGGGAGGAAGCTGTTTTTT.

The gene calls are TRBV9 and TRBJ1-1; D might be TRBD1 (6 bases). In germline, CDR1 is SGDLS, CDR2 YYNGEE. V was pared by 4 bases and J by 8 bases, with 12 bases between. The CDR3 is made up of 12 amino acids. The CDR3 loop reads CASSNPGTEAFF. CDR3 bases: TGTGCCAGCAGCAACCCCGGGACAGAAGCTTTCTTT.

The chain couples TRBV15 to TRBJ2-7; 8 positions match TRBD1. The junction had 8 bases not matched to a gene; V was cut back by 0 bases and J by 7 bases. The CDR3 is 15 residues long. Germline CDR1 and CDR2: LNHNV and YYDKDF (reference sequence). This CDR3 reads CATSRDRQGLREQYF. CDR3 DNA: TGTGCCACCAGCAGAGATCGACAGGGGTTGAGGGAGCAGTACTTC. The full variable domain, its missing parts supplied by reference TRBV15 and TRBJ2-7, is DAMVIQNPRYQVTQFGKPVTLSCSQTLNHNVMYWYQQKSSQAPKLLFHYYDKDFNNEADTPDNFQSRRPNTSFCFLDIRSPGLGDTAMYLCATSRDRQGLREQYFGPGTRLTVT.

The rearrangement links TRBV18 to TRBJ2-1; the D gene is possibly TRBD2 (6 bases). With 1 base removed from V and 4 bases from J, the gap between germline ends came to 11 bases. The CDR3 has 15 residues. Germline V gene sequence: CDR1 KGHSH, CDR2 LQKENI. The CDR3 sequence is CASSPLAGPYNEQFF. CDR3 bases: TGTGCCAGCTCACCACTTGCGGGGCCTTACAATGAGCAGTTCTTC.

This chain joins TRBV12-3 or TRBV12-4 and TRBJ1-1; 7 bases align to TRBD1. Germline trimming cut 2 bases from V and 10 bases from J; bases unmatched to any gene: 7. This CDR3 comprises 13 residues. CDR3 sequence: CASSLSRQGGAFF. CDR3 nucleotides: TGTGCCAGCAGTTTATCCCGACAGGGCGGAGCTTTCTTT.

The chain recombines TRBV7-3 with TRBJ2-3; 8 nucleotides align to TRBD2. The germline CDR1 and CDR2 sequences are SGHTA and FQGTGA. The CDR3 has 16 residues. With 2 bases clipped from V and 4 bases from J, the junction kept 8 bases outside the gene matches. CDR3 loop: CASSLYGTSKADTQYF. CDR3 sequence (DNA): TGTGCCAGCAGCTTATATGGGACTAGTAAGGCAGATACGCAGTATTTT.

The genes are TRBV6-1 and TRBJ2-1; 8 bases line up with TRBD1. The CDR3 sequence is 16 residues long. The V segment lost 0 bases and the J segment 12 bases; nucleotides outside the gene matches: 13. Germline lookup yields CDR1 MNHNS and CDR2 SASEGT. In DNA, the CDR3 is TGTGCCAGCAGTGAAGCACGGGACAGGTTGAGTTGGGTGCAGTTCTTC. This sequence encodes CASSEARDRLSWVQFF.

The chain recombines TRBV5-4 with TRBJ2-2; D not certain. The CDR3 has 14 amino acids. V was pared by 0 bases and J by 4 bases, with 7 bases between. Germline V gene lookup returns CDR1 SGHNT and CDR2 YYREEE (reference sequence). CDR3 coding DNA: TGTGCCAGCAGCTTGGTGGCGGCCACCGGGGAGCTGTTTTTT. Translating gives CASSLVAATGELFF.

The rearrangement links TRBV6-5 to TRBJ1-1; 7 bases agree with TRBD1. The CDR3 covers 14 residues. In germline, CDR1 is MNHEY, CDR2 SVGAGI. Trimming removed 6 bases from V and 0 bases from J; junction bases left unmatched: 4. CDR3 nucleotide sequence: TGTGCCAGCAGCCTACAGGGGCTGAACACTGAAGCTTTCTTT. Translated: CASSLQGLNTEAFF.

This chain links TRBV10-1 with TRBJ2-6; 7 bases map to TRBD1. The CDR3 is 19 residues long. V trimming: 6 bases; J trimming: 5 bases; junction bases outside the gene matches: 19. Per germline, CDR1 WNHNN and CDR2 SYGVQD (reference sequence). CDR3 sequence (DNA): TGCGCCAGCAGGGAAGCTGACAGGGCCGACTCTCTTAGGGCCAACGTCCTGACTTTC. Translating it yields CASREADRADSLRANVLTF.

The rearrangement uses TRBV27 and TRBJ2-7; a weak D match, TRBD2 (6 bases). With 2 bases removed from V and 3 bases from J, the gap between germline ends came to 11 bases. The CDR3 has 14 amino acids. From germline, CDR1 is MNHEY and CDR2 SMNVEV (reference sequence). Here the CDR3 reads CASSLTSSNYEQYF. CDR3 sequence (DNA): TGTGCCAGCAGTTTAACTAGCAGTAACTACGAGCAGTACTTC.

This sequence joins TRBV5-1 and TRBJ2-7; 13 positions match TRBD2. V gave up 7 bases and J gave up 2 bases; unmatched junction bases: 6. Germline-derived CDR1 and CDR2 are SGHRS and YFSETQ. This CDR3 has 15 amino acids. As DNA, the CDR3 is TGCGCCAGCGGACGACTAGCGGGGGGAACCTACGAGCAGTACTTC. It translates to CASGRLAGGTYEQYF. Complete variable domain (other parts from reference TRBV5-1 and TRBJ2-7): KAGVTQTPRYLIKTRGQQVTLSCSPISGHRSVSWYQQTPGQGLQFLFEYFSETQRNKGNFPGRFSGRQFSNSRSEMNVSTLELGDSALYLCASGRLAGGTYEQYFGPGTRLTVT.

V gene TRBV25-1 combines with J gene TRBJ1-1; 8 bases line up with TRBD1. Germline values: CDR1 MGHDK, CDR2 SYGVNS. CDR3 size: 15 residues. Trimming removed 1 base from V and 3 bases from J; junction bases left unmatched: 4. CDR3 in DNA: TGTGCCAGCAGTGAATCTGGGACAGGATACACTGAAGCTTTCTTT. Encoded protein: CASSESGTGYTEAFF.

Here the CDR3 reads CASSVGGAQYF. The CDR3 DNA reads as TGTGCCAGCAGCGTAGGGGGGGCCCAGTACTTC. The V gene is TRBV9, the J gene TRBJ2-5; tentatively, D is TRBD2 (6 bases). Germline CDR1 is SGDLS and CDR2 is YYNGEE. Trimming stripped 0 bases from V and 9 bases from J, with 6 bases between. The CDR3 is 11 amino acids.

CDR3 DNA: TGTGCCAGCAGCTTAGCTAGCGGGAATGAGCAGTTCTTC. Protein: CASSLASGNEQFF. This chain joins TRBV7-9 and TRBJ2-1; TRBD2 matches 7 bases. CDR3 length: 13 residues. Per the germline V gene, CDR1 is SEHNR and CDR2 is FQNEAQ (reference sequence). V lost 0 bases and J lost 7; bases outside the gene matches: 0.